The clone carrying this T cell receptor beta chain was observed many times. The antigen remains undetermined. Original processing notes: 96,000 or so TCRs per sample was the median, with a range of about 23,224 to 750,000. From the RACE reads, TCRdb called clonotypes with MiXCR, one entry per CDR3 protein. V and J calls and clone size were set by TCRdb, not the authors. The sample lists some 400,000 distinct CDR3 sequences, around 5.5% occurring once. The sample is drawn from a study of human T cells and chemical hapten exposure. Across the whole study: Patch testing placed 0.01% DPC on the upper back, with readings at 6 days. Study results and limitations: Given that the donors had alopecia, their immune response may differ from that seen in healthy people.

Described time point: pre-sensitization, week 0. The sample's treatment: therapeutic diphenylcyclopropenone sensitization with weekly scalp DPC. V was shortened by 3 bases and J by 2 bases, with 15 bases between the two germline ends. Germline assignment: CDR1 SGHDT and CDR2 YYEEEE. The CDR3 consists of 17 residues. The rearrangement links TRBV5-6 to TRBJ2-6; the D gene is possibly TRBD2 (5 bases). This receptor was taken from a woman between 45 and 65 years old with alopecia areata. Some clones in this sample may be carry-over from other donors' samples. The sample was whole blood, taken in connection with sensitization to the hapten diphenylcyclopropenone (DPC). CDR3 protein: CASSSQRENAGANVLTF. The CDR3 nucleotides read TGTGCCAGCAGCTCCCAGAGGGAAAATGCTGGGGCCAACGTCCTGACTTTC.